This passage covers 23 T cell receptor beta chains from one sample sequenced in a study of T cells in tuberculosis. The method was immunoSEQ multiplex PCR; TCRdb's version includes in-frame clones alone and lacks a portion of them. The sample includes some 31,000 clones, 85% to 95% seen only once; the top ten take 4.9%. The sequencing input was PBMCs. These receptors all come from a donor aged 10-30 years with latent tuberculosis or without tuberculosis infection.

CDR3 in amino acids: CATSTLAGRTDTQYF. The CDR3 DNA reads as TGTGCCACCAGCACCTTAGCGGGGCGCACAGATACGCAGTATTTT. The V call is TRBV15, the J call TRBJ2-3, with TRBD2 matching 8 bases. The CDR3 covers 15 residues. With V trimmed by 4 bases and J by 1 base, 4 bases remained unmatched. Looked up from germline, CDR1 is LNHNV and CDR2 is YYDKDF (reference sequence).

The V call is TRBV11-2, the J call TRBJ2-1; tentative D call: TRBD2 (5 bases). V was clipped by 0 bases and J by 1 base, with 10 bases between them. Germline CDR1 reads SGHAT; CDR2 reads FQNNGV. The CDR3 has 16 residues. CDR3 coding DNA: TGTGCCAGCAGCTTAGATCCGGAGGTTTCCTACAATGAGCAGTTCTTC. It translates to CASSLDPEVSYNEQFF. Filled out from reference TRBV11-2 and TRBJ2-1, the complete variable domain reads EAGVAQSPRYKIIEKRQSVAFWCNPISGHATLYWYQQILGQGPKLLIQFQNNGVVDDSQLPKDRFSAERLKGVDSTLKIQPAKLEDSAVYLCASSLDPEVSYNEQFFGPGTRLTVL.

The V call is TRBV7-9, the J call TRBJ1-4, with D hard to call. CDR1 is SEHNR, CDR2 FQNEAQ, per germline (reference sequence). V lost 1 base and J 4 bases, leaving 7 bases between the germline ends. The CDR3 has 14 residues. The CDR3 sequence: CASSLVRDNEKLFF. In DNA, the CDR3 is TGTGCCAGCAGCTTAGTGAGGGATAATGAAAAACTGTTTTTT.

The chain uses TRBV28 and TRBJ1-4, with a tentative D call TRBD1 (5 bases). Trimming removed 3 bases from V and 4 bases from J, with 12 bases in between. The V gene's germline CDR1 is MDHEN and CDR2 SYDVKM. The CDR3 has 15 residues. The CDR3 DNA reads TGTGCCAGCAGTTTTGATGGGACTTTTAATGAAAAACTGTTTTTT. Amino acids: CASSFDGTFNEKLFF.

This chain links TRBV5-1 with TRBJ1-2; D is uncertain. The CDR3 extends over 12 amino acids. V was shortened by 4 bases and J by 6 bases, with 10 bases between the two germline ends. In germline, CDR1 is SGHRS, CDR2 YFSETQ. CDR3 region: CASSPPSDGYTF. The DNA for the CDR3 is TGCGCCAGCAGCCCCCCGTCTGATGGCTACACCTTC.

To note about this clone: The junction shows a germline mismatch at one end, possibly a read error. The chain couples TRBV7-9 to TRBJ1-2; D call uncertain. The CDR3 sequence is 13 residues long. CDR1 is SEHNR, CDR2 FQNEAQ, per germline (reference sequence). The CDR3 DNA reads TGTGCCAGCAGCTCCATAACCGGAGCTAGATACCTCTTC. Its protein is CASSSITGARYLF.

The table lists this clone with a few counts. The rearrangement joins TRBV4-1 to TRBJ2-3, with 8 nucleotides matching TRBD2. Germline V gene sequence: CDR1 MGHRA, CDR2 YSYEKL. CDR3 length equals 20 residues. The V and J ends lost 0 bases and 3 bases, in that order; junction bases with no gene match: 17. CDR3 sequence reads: CASSQEATSGSSRRTDTQYF. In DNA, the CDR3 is TGCGCCAGCAGCCAAGAAGCAACTAGCGGTTCTTCGAGGAGGACAGATACGCAGTATTTT.

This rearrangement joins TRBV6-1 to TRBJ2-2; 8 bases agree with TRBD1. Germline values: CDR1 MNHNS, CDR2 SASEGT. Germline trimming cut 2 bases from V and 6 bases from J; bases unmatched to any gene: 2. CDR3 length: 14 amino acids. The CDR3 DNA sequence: TGTGCCAGCAGTGAAACAGGGGGGCCCGGGGAGCTGTTTTTT. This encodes CASSETGGPGELFF.

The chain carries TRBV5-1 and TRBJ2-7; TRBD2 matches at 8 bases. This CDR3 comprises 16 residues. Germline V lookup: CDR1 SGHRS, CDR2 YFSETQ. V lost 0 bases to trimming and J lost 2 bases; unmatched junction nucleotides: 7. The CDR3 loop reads CASSLEAAGVPYEQYF. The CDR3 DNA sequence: TGCGCCAGCAGCTTGGAGGCAGCGGGGGTGCCCTACGAGCAGTACTTC.

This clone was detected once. For the CDR3, the DNA is TGTGCCAGCAGTTGGACAGCGGAGGGCACAGATACGCAGTATTTT. Translated, it gives CASSWTAEGTDTQYF. This chain links TRBV6-5 with TRBJ2-3; TRBD1 might be the D (6 bases). Trimming pared 4 bases from V and 1 base from J, leaving 12 bases between. The CDR3 is made up of 15 amino acids. CDR1 is MNHEY and CDR2 is SVGAGI in the germline V gene.

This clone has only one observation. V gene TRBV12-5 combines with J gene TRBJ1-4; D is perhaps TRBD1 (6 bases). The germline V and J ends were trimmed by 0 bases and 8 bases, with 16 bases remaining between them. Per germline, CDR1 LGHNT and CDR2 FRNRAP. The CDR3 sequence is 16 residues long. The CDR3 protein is CASGLVQGSLGEKLFF. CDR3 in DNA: TGTGCTAGTGGTTTGGTACAGGGTTCCTTAGGCGAAAAACTGTTTTTT.

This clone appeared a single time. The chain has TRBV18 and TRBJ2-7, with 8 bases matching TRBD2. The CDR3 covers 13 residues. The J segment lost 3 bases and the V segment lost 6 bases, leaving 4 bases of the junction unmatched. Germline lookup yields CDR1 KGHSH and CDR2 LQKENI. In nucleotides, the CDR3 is TGTGCCAGCTCCCCTAGCGGGCGCTACGAGCAGTACTTC. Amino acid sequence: CASSPSGRYEQYF.

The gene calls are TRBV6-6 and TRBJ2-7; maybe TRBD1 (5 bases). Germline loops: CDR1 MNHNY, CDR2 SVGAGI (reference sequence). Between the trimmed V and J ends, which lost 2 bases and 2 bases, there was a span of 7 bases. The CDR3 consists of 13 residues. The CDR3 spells CASSYRQPYEQYF. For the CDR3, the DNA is TGTGCCAGCAGTTACAGACAGCCCTACGAGCAGTACTTC.

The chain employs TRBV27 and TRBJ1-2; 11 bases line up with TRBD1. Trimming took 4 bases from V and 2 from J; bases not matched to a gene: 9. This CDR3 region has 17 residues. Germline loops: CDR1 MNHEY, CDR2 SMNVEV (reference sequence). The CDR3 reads CASSSRQDRGLNYGYTF. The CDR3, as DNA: TGTGCCAGCAGTTCTCGACAGGACAGGGGGCTAAACTATGGCTACACCTTC.

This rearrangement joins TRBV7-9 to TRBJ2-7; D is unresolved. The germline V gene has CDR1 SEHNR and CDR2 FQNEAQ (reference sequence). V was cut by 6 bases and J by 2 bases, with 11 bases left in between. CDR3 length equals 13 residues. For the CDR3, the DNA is TGTGCCAGCAGGGCTCCAGAGGCCTACGAGCAGTACTTC. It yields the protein CASRAPEAYEQYF.

This CDR3 is CASNGLYTGELFF. The CDR3, as DNA: TGTGCCTCTAACGGTTTGTACACCGGGGAGCTGTTTTTT. V and J are TRBV2 and TRBJ2-2; D not certain. Germline V lookup: CDR1 SNHLY, CDR2 FYNNEI. The CDR3 totals 13 residues. V lost 11 bases and J 3 bases, leaving 13 bases between the germline ends.

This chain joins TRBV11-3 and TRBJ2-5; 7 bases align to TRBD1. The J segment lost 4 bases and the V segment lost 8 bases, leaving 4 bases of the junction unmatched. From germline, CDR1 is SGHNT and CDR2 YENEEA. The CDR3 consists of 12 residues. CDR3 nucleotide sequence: TGTGCCAGCTCTCGACAGGGAGAGACCCAGTACTTC. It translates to CASSRQGETQYF. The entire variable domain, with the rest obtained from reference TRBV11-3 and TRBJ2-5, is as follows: EAGVVQSPRYKIIEKKQPVAFWCNPISGHNTLYWYLQNLGQGPELLIRYENEEAVDDSQLPKDRFSAERLKGVDSTLKIQPAELGDSAVYLCASSRQGETQYFGPGTRLLVL.

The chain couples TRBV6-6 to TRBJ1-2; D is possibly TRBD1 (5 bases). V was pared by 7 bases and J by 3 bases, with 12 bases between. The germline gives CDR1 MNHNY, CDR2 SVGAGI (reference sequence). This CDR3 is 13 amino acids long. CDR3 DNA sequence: TGTGCCAGCACAACCTGGGGGGACTATGGCTACACCTTC. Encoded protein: CASTTWGDYGYTF.

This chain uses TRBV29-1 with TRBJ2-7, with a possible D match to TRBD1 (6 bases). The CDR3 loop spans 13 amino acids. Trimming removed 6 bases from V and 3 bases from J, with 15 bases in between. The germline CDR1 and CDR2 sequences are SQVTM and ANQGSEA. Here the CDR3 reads CSVLWTDSYEQYF. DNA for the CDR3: TGCAGCGTACTCTGGACAGACAGCTACGAGCAGTACTTC.

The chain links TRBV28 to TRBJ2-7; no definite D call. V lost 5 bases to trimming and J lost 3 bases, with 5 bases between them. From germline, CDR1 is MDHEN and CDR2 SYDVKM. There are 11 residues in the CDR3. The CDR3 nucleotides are TGTGCCAGCAGTGCGCTCTACGAGCAGTACTTC. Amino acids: CASSALYEQYF.

The chain's CDR3 is CSAREQGNTGELFF. In DNA, the CDR3 is TGCAGCGCCCGGGAGCAGGGGAACACCGGGGAGCTGTTTTTT. The genes are TRBV29-1 and TRBJ2-2; D is possibly TRBD2 (6 bases). Deletions cut 7 bases from V and 1 base from J, with 13 bases between. This CDR3 spans 14 amino acids. Germline CDR1 SQVTM, CDR2 ANQGSEA.

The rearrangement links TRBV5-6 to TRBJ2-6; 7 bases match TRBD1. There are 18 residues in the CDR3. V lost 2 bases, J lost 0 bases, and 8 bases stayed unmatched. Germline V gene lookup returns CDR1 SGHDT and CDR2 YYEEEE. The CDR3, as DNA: TGTGCCAGCAGCTTCTACAGGGGTTGGGCCTCTGGGGCCAACGTCCTGACTTTC. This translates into CASSFYRGWASGANVLTF.

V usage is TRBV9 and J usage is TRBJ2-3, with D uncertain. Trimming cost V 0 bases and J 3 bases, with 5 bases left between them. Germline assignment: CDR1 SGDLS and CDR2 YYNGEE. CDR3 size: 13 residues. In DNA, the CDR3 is TGTGCCAGCAGCGTAGCGGTAACAGATACGCAGTATTTT. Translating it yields CASSVAVTDTQYF.